This entry features one TCR beta chain sequence. No cognate antigen has been identified for it. No base qualities exist here, and no much larger clone lies one base off it. This sample is part of a study of cytomegalovirus exposure and HLA in healthy donors (dated by TCRdb to 2016 to 2017). For the wider study: According to an earlier analysis of 550 to 750 of the donors, about 190 million T cells yielded approximately 120 million unique TCR beta sequences and approximately 280 Gb of sequence data. Every discovery cohort repertoire had been produced on one sequencing platform. Rather than using new phenotypic data, the later analysis identified candidate immune exposures from TCR beta sequences and from how often those sequences occurred across donors. The study combined high-throughput TCR immunosequencing, statistical association of individual TCRs with disease status, and machine learning to predict cytomegalovirus infection status. The study profiled the T cell repertoires of 500 to 800 subjects by immunosequencing and related them to cytomegalovirus serostatus. Several DR-DQ haplotypes were handled as single units for association and clustering, since linkage in the cohort was strong. The genetic ancestry cluster associated with self-reported Caucasian donors included 80% to 90% of the roughly 360 genotyped donors. Across roughly 420 genotyped donors of the cohort, an average of approximately 220,000 unique TCR beta nucleotide sequences per donor were sequenced, and around 20% of those sequences were non-productive. Approximately 310 gigabases of sequencing data and 70 million to 100 million unique TCR sequences made up an early release that covered under 750 HLA-typed donors. Typing coverage differed by locus: A, B, C, DRB1 and DQB1 were typed in roughly 629-630 donors, DQA1 in about 500, DPA1 in 600 to 610, and DPB1 in around 440. The study aimed to test whether signatures of past pathogen exposure could be identified by cataloging public T cell receptors. In an earlier analysis of roughly 580 of the donors, high-throughput TCR beta sequencing was used to judge whether each TCR beta V gene segment behaved as functional or pseudogenic. Along with the roughly 670-subject first cohort, a separate validation cohort of over a hundred different subjects was used. A later analysis re-examined previously published TCR beta repertoires from 610 or so donors and added high-resolution HLA genotyping to investigate patterns of TCR occurrence. Donor age, sex, ethnicity and CMV serostatus were compiled alongside the repertoire data. HLA typing covered class I and class II loci at four-digit resolution. A later genetic analysis took genome-wide SNP genotypes for about 55% of the 666 donors and used that subset as a discovery cohort.

In total, 666 healthy bone marrow donors made up the cohort. At the time of sampling, all cohort members were nominally healthy, though unrecorded immune exposures were likely present. The donor was CMV seronegative and was included in the group of hundreds of seronegative cohort members. Each donor provided a peripheral blood sample, and peripheral blood mononuclear cells were used for TCR beta sequencing. Genomic DNA extraction from the blood cell samples was performed with the Qiagen DNeasy Blood Extraction Kit. Paper-wide results and their limitations: In a later genetic analysis, a missense DCLRE1C variant was associated with V-gene and J-gene trimming of TCR beta chains, and the association was replicated in an independent cohort. In a later analysis, around 17,000 TCR beta sequences were associated with specific HLA alleles at a false discovery rate of 0.05. When HLA alleles, especially DR and DQ, strongly co-occurred, TCR associations were difficult to assign to individual alleles. A group of highly shared sequence variants was considered likely to be a technical artifact of the sequencing pipeline. Roughly uniform sequencing depth across donors was assumed in presence/absence analyses, although this assumption may not hold. The classifier was reported to diagnose cytomegalovirus status with high specificity and sensitivity in both the original cohort and the validation cohort. Only TCR beta chains were sequenced in this cohort, and the absence of alpha or paired-chain data limited detectable features. In a later analysis, several top co-occurrence clusters were reported to appear linked to parvovirus B19, influenza, CMV and Epstein-Barr virus. Some IMGT-functional V segments, including TRBV6-2 and TRBV6-3, could not be told apart with the 87-base-pair reads, so those segments were excluded. HLA typing was unavailable for some donors at each locus, so association tests used only the typed subset. A total of about 150 TCR beta chains were listed by the study as associated with cytomegalovirus. The only immune exposure information available for the cohort was CMV serostatus. Most TCR sequences were observed very rarely across donors, whereas some public TCRs were present in many individuals. According to a later analysis, TCR association rates differed among HLA loci, with DRB1 alleles showing the most associated TCRs and HLA-C alleles showing the fewest. In vitro tests confirmed that a few of the cytomegalovirus-associated TCR beta chains recognize cytomegalovirus antigens. A further reported finding was that TCR beta sequences accurately predicted the HLA-A and HLA-B alleles for most subjects in the first cohort. The authors suggested that the approach could potentially be generalized to other disease states and immunological phenotypes. According to a later analysis, most CMV-associated TCR beta chains appeared to be HLA-restricted, and the HLA associations seemed to be driven largely by CMV exposure. In an earlier analysis of approximately 590 of the donors, most TCR beta V segments were observed in productive rearrangements about 90% or about 30% of the time, broadly matching IMGT annotations. The earlier analysis of 587 of the donors excluded 15 to 20 rarely observed V segments, including chromosome 9 orphons, because counts were too low. According to a later genetic analysis, donors in an Asian-associated ancestry cluster had fewer N-insertions in productive TCRs than the approximately 670-donor mean. Compared with equally common non-associated chains, HLA-associated TCR beta chains in a later analysis were more clonally expanded and had lower generation probabilities. Linkage disequilibrium might explain the correlated functional status among segregating V segments, but an unknown experimental factor could not be excluded.

To prepare the library, the immunoSEQ multiplex PCR assay was applied. For the multiplex PCR, a mixture combining 60 forward primers for TCR Vbeta segments and 13 reverse primers for TCR Jbeta segments was used. Amplification of the CDR3 region of rearranged TCR beta genes was performed with a multiplex PCR assay on genomic DNA. The Illumina HiSeq System was used to sequence the amplified TCR beta libraries as 87-base-pair reads. On the authors' methods: Across the 500 to 700 repertoires, a later analysis counted approximately 75 million unique TCR beta chains, around 11 million of which were shared by at least two donors. Raw reads were error-corrected and collapsed into unique sequences with a nearest-neighbor algorithm that merged closely related sequences to remove PCR and sequencing errors. Alignment of CDR3 sequences to IMGT reference sequences was used to assign V, D and J gene segments. Each retained sequence needed at least a six-nucleotide match to both a V gene segment and a J gene segment. Rearrangements were called productive when the CDR3 lacked stop codons and stayed in frame with V and J; all others were non-productive. Following IMGT convention, CDR3 was defined as the stretch from the second conserved V-encoded cysteine up to the conserved J-encoded phenylalanine. In an earlier analysis of roughly 610 of the donors, sequences lacking an unambiguous match to a single V gene segment were excluded. In an earlier analysis of a few hundred of the donors, V segments were called functional above 56.7% productive rearrangements and were called segregating when the between-donor standard deviation exceeded 5%. A statistical classification framework was built for diagnosing cytomegalovirus status from the catalog of TCR beta chain sequences. V and J gene assignment, in a later analysis, came from comparing TCR nucleotide sequences with IMGT/GENE-DB human TR gene sequences. In a later analysis, CDR3 sequences and most-parsimonious VDJ recombination scenarios were assigned using the TCRdist pipeline. In a later analysis, each TCR beta chain was defined by its CDR3 amino acid sequence together with its V-gene family, and reads without a unique V-gene family were excluded. A later analysis removed 550 to 700 highly shared, low-generation-probability nucleotide sequences to deal with suspected cross-contamination and a sequencing artifact. A later analysis calculated a clonal expansion index for each public chain from normalized within-repertoire ranks of inferred template counts. A later analysis computed generation probabilities with a VDJ recombination model fitted to out-of-frame rearrangements, and checked the results against IGoR. A later analysis scored TCR-TCR, TCR-HLA and TCR-CMV co-occurrence with hypergeometric tests, applying a repertoire-size bias correction to TCR pairs. To estimate false discovery rates, a later analysis permuted the HLA or CMV assignments 20 times. In a later analysis, co-occurring TCRs were grouped with DBSCAN, and TCRdist sequence similarity was added when clustering was performed within HLA-allele-positive subsets. For co-occurrence clustering, repertoires with fewer than 30,000 or more than 120,000 public chains were excluded, along with five repertoires with anomalous nucleotide sharing. This immuneACCESS table, as held by TCRdb, lists in-frame sequences with V and J called but not all clones. Of the missing ones, under half trace to an unresolved V gene in checked studies; the others have no known cause. V and J calls and clone size are as listed in that table; D and trimming were resolved from the DNA. The sample has 130,000 to 150,000 clones on record, approximately 68% of them singletons. The top ten constitute around 4.7% of the sample.

The germline V gene gives CDR1 as SGDLS and CDR2 as YYNGEE. The cysteine opens and the phenylalanine closes a CDR3 of 14 amino acids. The sequence is cut down to CDR3 DNA, 42 bases in frame from base 1. V is cut back by 4 bases and J by 3 bases, with 3 bases in the junction unmatched. The chain was built from TRBV9 and TRBJ2-7; TRBD1 fits 11 bases in the junction. This TCR was recovered from a man in his fifties or sixties in good health and CMV-seronegative. The sequencing input was PBMCs. The DNA is as follows: TGTGCCAGCAGCTCCGGGACAGGGGGCTACGAGCAGTACTTC. This encodes CASSSGTGGYEQYF. Reference TRBV9 and TRBJ2-7 genes cover what lies past the CDR3, so the full variable domain is DSGVTQTPKHLITATGQRVTLRCSPRSGDLSVYWYQQSLDQGLQFLIQYYNGEERAKGNILERFSAQQFPDLHSELNLSSLELGDSALYFCASSSGTGGYEQYFGPGTRLTVT.